One and the same sample provided the 29 T cell receptor beta chains below, sequenced in a study of early T cells in non-severe SARS-CoV-2 infection. TCRdb independently ran MiXCR on the 5' RACE reads; one entry per CDR3 protein. The top ten clones hold about 1.3% of a sample with 55,000 to 75,000 distinct CDR3 sequences, approximately 12% of them seen once. Source material: whole blood. The receptors originated from an adult who was a healthcare worker with PCR-confirmed SARS-CoV-2 infection or an uninfected control (not recorded which).

The chain couples TRBV10-3 to TRBJ2-3; 9 bases match TRBD1. Trimming removed 7 bases from V and 4 bases from J; junction bases left unmatched: 9. The CDR3 runs 15 residues. Per the germline V gene, CDR1 is ENHRY and CDR2 is SYGVKD. CDR3 sequence: CAITKGTGRSDTQYF. The CDR3 bases are TGTGCCATCACAAAAGGGACAGGGAGGTCAGATACGCAGTATTTT.

This clonotype was counted a few times. The gene calls are TRBV12-3 or TRBV12-4 and TRBJ2-1, with D hard to call. CDR3 length: 14 amino acids. Trimming removed 7 bases from V and 4 bases from J, with 14 bases in between. This CDR3 is CASTLGFHYNEQFF. The CDR3 DNA reads as TGTGCCAGCACCCTGGGATTCCATTACAATGAGCAGTTCTTC.

This clonotype was seen many times. The CDR3 DNA follows: TGTGCCAGCAGTTTAGGTCCGGGGAAGCGTGAGACCGGGGAGCTGTTTTTT. It yields the protein CASSLGPGKRETGELFF. This chain uses TRBV27 with TRBJ2-2, with D possibly TRBD2 on 5 matching bases. The CDR3 is made up of 17 amino acids. The V end was cut by 2 bases, the J end by 5 bases, with 18 bases between. Germline V CDR1 and CDR2: MNHEY, SMNVEV (reference sequence).

Many counts were recorded for this clonotype. The genes are TRBV5-1 and TRBJ2-7, with 7 bases identical to TRBD1. Trimming removed 4 bases from V and 2 bases from J; junction bases left unmatched: 6. The CDR3 is made up of 14 amino acids. CDR1 SGHRS and CDR2 YFSETQ come from the germline V gene. This CDR3 is CASSPGTATYEQYF. DNA of the CDR3: TGCGCCAGCAGCCCCGGGACAGCCACCTACGAGCAGTACTTC.

The V gene is TRBV9, the J gene TRBJ2-5; D may be TRBD2 (5 bases). V gave up 2 bases and J gave up 4 bases, with 12 bases separating them. Per germline, CDR1 SGDLS and CDR2 YYNGEE. The CDR3 runs 14 residues. CDR3 sequence (DNA): TGTGCCAGCAGCGTCCGGGGTATGGGAGAGACCCAGTACTTC. Translating it yields CASSVRGMGETQYF.

This clonotype occurred many times. The chain employs TRBV7-2 and TRBJ2-3; 8 bases fit TRBD1. Germline CDR1 is SGHTA and CDR2 is FQGNSA. J lost 5 bases, V lost 4 bases, and 2 bases had no gene match. CDR3 size: 13 residues. The CDR3 here is CASSSDREDTQYF. For the CDR3, the DNA is TGTGCCAGCAGCTCGGACAGGGAAGATACGCAGTATTTT.

The chain combines TRBV29-1 with TRBJ1-1, with 7 bases matching TRBD1. Trimming took 4 bases from V and 4 from J; bases not matched to a gene: 6. CDR1 SQVTM and CDR2 ANQGSEA come from the germline V gene. The CDR3 consists of 13 residues. The CDR3 DNA reads TGCAGCGTTGTAGGGGGCTTTGGCACTGAAGCTTTCTTT. It encodes CSVVGGFGTEAFF.

This clonotype has a handful of counts. The chain uses TRBV15 and TRBJ1-3; 10 positions agree with TRBD1. Germline CDR1 reads LNHNV; CDR2 reads YYDKDF (reference sequence). CDR3 length equals 16 residues. V gave up 5 bases and J gave up 2 bases; unmatched junction bases: 6. Here the CDR3 DNA reads TGTGCCACCAGCTCTAGACAGGGGGCGACTGGAAACACCATATATTTT. This encodes CATSSRQGATGNTIYF.

This clonotype was seen repeatedly, ten times or more. The gene calls are TRBV5-1 and TRBJ2-3; 8 nucleotides agree with TRBD1. The V gene end was trimmed by 3 bases and the J gene end by 2 bases; junction bases not matched to a gene: 8. The CDR3 extends over 16 amino acids. Germline loops: CDR1 SGHRS, CDR2 YFSETQ. The CDR3 DNA sequence: TGCGCCAGCAGCTCTGTGACAGGGGCCATCACAGATACGCAGTATTTT. Encoded protein: CASSSVTGAITDTQYF.

This clonotype was counted many times. This sequence joins TRBV5-4 and TRBJ2-5, with D possibly matching TRBD1 (6 bases). The CDR3 loop spans 16 amino acids. With 1 base removed from V and 4 bases from J, the gap between germline ends came to 17 bases. CDR1 and CDR2 (germline): SGHNT, YYREEE (reference sequence). CDR3 sequence reads: CASSLFGTKTLETQYF. CDR3 DNA sequence: TGTGCCAGCAGCTTGTTCGGGACAAAGACCTTAGAGACCCAGTACTTC.

Many counts were recorded for this clonotype. This chain joins TRBV2 and TRBJ1-2; D gene unclear. Looked up from germline, CDR1 is SNHLY and CDR2 is FYNNEI. The CDR3 spans 15 residues. Trimming took 0 bases from V and 4 from J, leaving 12 bases between them. The CDR3 DNA follows: TGTGCCAGCAGTGAAGCGTTAACACCCAGCTATGGCTACACCTTC. Translating it yields CASSEALTPSYGYTF. Supplemented by reference TRBV2 and TRBJ1-2, the full variable domain reads EPEVTQTPSHQVTQMGQEVILRCVPISNHLYFYWYRQILGQKVEFLVSFYNNEISEKSEIFDDQFSVERPDGSNFTLKIRSTKLEDSAMYFCASSEALTPSYGYTFGSGTRLTVV.

The chain joins TRBV10-2 to TRBJ1-3; maybe TRBD1 (5 bases). V was clipped by 6 bases and J by 4 bases, with 16 bases between them. CDR1 and CDR2 (germline): WSHSY, SAAADI. This CDR3 is built from 15 residues. The CDR3 loop reads CASRPTGDSGNTIYF. Here the CDR3 DNA reads TGCGCCAGCAGGCCTACGGGGGACTCGGGAAACACCATATATTTT.

This clonotype was observed at least ten times. J is TRBJ2-1 and V is TRBV2; 14 bases map to TRBD2. After removal of 6 bases from V and 7 bases from J, the junction contained 14 bases not matched to a gene. Germline V lookup: CDR1 SNHLY, CDR2 FYNNEI. This CDR3 has 18 residues. The CDR3 spells CASSLTSGRAGGGNEQFF. CDR3 sequence (DNA): TGTGCCAGCAGCTTGACTAGCGGGAGGGCCGGAGGTGGAAATGAGCAGTTCTTC. The full variable domain, with the rest looked up from reference TRBV2 and TRBJ2-1, is EPEVTQTPSHQVTQMGQEVILRCVPISNHLYFYWYRQILGQKVEFLVSFYNNEISEKSEIFDDQFSVERPDGSNFTLKIRSTKLEDSAMYFCASSLTSGRAGGGNEQFFGPGTRLTVL.

This clonotype was seen only a few times. The chain has TRBV7-2 and TRBJ1-6; D is unclear. V shed 5 bases and J shed 6 bases, with 11 bases lying between them. The CDR3 has 14 residues. Germline V gives CDR1 SGHTA, CDR2 FQGNSA. The CDR3 sequence is CASSPEYSNSPLHF. The CDR3 DNA sequence: TGTGCCAGCAGCCCAGAGTACTCTAATTCACCCCTCCACTTT.

This clonotype occurred many times. The J gene is TRBJ1-6, the V gene TRBV27; no definite D call. Trimming took off 6 bases at V and 10 bases at J, with 10 bases between the two ends. The germline V gene encodes CDR1 MNHEY and CDR2 SMNVEV (reference sequence). The CDR3 sequence is 12 residues long. CDR3 DNA sequence: TGTGCCAGCAGGGAGGTGGGATCACCCCTCCACTTT. It encodes CASREVGSPLHF.

This sequence joins TRBV10-3 and TRBJ2-1; weak D call: TRBD2 (5 bases). The V end was cut by 7 bases, the J end by 9 bases, with 19 bases between. CDR1 ENHRY and CDR2 SYGVKD come from the germline V gene. This CDR3 is 14 amino acids long. The CDR3 region is CAIMVGSAVGEQFF. The DNA for the CDR3 is TGTGCCATCATGGTAGGGAGTGCGGTAGGTGAGCAGTTCTTC.

This clonotype was counted at least ten times. The gene calls are TRBV9 and TRBJ2-7; D possibly uses TRBD1 or TRBD2 (6 bases each). CDR1 and CDR2 (germline): SGDLS, YYNGEE. V lost 0 bases to trimming and J lost 0 bases, with 10 bases between them. This CDR3 is built from 15 residues. The chain's CDR3 is CASSVGEGGSYEQYF. In DNA, the CDR3 is TGTGCCAGCAGCGTAGGAGAGGGGGGCTCCTACGAGCAGTACTTC.

Many counts were recorded for this clonotype. The chain uses TRBV29-1 and TRBJ1-5; D is unresolved. There are 11 residues in the CDR3. Germline V gene lookup returns CDR1 SQVTM and CDR2 ANQGSEA. With 7 bases removed from V and 3 bases from J, the gap between germline ends came to 7 bases. The DNA of the CDR3 is TGCAGCGGGATCCTCAATCAGCCCCAGCATTTT. Protein: CSGILNQPQHF. Combining the CDR3 with reference TRBV29-1 and TRBJ1-5 gives the whole variable domain SAVISQKPSRDICQRGTSLTIQCQVDSQVTMMFWYRQQPGQSLTLIATANQGSEATYESGFVIDKFPISRPNLTFSTLTVSNMSPEDSSIYLCSGILNQPQHFGDGTRLSIL.

This clonotype occurred many times. This rearrangement joins TRBV6-5 to TRBJ2-7; D could derive from TRBD1 or TRBD2 (5 bases each). V was cut by 5 bases and J by 3 bases, with 11 bases left in between. Germline V gene lookup returns CDR1 MNHEY and CDR2 SVGAGI. The CDR3 extends over 13 amino acids. This chain's CDR3 is CASSMGPSYEQYF. Here the CDR3 DNA reads TGTGCCAGCAGTATGGGACCCAGCTACGAGCAGTACTTC.

J is TRBJ1-1 and V is TRBV28, with D possibly being TRBD1 (5 bases). Trimming removed 3 bases at V and 1 base at J, with 12 bases between. The length of the CDR3 is 15 residues. CDR1 and CDR2 from the germline V gene are MDHEN and SYDVKM. CDR3 loop: CASSFSGQTNTEAFF. The CDR3 coding sequence is TGTGCCAGCAGTTTTTCAGGGCAGACGAACACTGAAGCTTTCTTT.

The chain couples TRBV20-1 to TRBJ2-3; D gene uncertain. V was pared by 0 bases and J by 4 bases, with 5 bases between. This CDR3 is 12 amino acids long. Germline-derived CDR1 and CDR2 are DFQATT and SNEGSKA (reference sequence). CDR3 in amino acids: CSARDLADTQYF. The CDR3 nucleotides read TGCAGTGCTAGAGATCTGGCAGATACGCAGTATTTT.

This clonotype was observed at least ten times. The CDR3 DNA sequence: TGTGCCAGCAGTCCAAACACGAGCAAACTGTTTTTT. As protein: CASSPNTSKLFF. The gene calls are TRBV12-3 or TRBV12-4 and TRBJ1-4; D is unresolved. Trimming shortened V by 5 bases and J by 11 bases, and 12 bases separated the two germline ends. The CDR3 contains 12 residues.

Note on this clonotype: At one boundary the junction diverges from the germline segment, which might be a read error. The gene calls are TRBV27 and TRBJ1-1; D not certain. The germline V gene has CDR1 MNHEY and CDR2 SMNVEV (reference sequence). The CDR3 totals 12 residues. The CDR3 loop is CASSTGSRQAFF. The CDR3 nucleotides read TGTGCCAGCAGTACGGGCAGCAGACAAGCCTTCTTT.

The sample holds many counts of this clonotype. The chain couples TRBV4-1 to TRBJ2-7; D possibly corresponds to TRBD2 (5 bases). The V end was cut by 0 bases, the J end by 6 bases, with 12 bases between. Germline V CDR1 and CDR2: MGHRA, YSYEKL. The CDR3 has 14 amino acids. Here the CDR3 DNA reads TGCGCCAGCAGCCAAGACATCCGGGATACCGAGCAGTACTTC. Translating it yields CASSQDIRDTEQYF.

This clonotype was observed at least ten times. The chain joins TRBV28 to TRBJ2-1; TRBD2 agrees at 9 bases. Trimming took 6 bases from V and 8 from J; bases not matched to a gene: 11. Per the germline V gene, CDR1 is MDHEN and CDR2 is SYDVKM. The CDR3 extends over 15 amino acids. The CDR3 sequence is CASSFSGRGGDEQFF. Here the CDR3 DNA reads TGTGCCAGCAGCTTTAGTGGGCGGGGGGGTGATGAGCAGTTCTTC.

The rearrangement links TRBV3-1 to TRBJ2-1; 8 nucleotides agree with TRBD2. This CDR3 comprises 16 residues. Germline CDR1 LGHDT, CDR2 YNNKEL (reference sequence). Trimming took 9 bases from V and 2 from J; bases not matched to a gene: 12. The CDR3 region is CASSADPGLAYNEQFF. The CDR3 DNA sequence: TGTGCCAGTAGCGCGGACCCGGGACTAGCCTACAATGAGCAGTTCTTC.

This clonotype appeared many times. The J gene is TRBJ2-1, the V gene TRBV27; 7 positions agree with TRBD2. CDR3 length: 14 residues. Germline CDR1 MNHEY, CDR2 SMNVEV (reference sequence). Germline trimming cut 4 bases from V and 7 bases from J; bases unmatched to any gene: 7. The CDR3 spells CASSSPQRENEQFF. Here the CDR3 DNA reads TGTGCCAGCAGTTCTCCCCAGCGGGAAAATGAGCAGTTCTTC.

V usage is TRBV18 and J usage is TRBJ2-7; D gene ambiguous. V lost 2 bases and J lost 4, with 9 bases in between. The CDR3 consists of 13 residues. Germline CDR1 reads KGHSH; CDR2 reads LQKENI. The CDR3 here is CASSPIAEYEQYF. In nucleotides, the CDR3 is TGTGCCAGCTCACCAATCGCCGAATACGAGCAGTACTTC.

This clonotype was recorded at least ten times. V usage is TRBV12-3 or TRBV12-4 and J usage is TRBJ2-7, with 9 bases identical to TRBD1. CDR3 length: 15 residues. J lost 2 bases, V lost 3 bases, and 5 bases had no gene match. CDR3 DNA: TGTGCCAGCAGTTTGGGGACAGGGATGACCTACGAGCAGTACTTC. As protein: CASSLGTGMTYEQYF.